This record concerns one T cell receptor (beta chain) sequence. The antigen remains unidentified. The sample originates from a study of cytomegalovirus exposure and HLA in healthy donors. Regarding the study as a whole: Prior analysis indicated that the majority of TCR beta V segments exhibited productivity approximately 87% or approximately 30% of the time. Donor immune exposure was known only as CMV serostatus. In a later analysis, V- and J-gene trimming of beta chains associated with a DCLRE1C missense variant, replicated independently.

Germline values: CDR1 SNHLY, CDR2 FYNNEI. Trimming shortened V by 7 bases and J by 2 bases, and 9 bases separated the two germline ends. This CDR3 has 12 amino acids. In the PCR, 60 Vbeta and 13 Jbeta primers were used. Here immunoSEQ multiplex PCR was the method, and the copy in TCRdb shows in-frame clones only, minus some. Of about 210,000 clones in the sample, 75% to 90% are singletons; the top ten hold less than 1.3%. The clonotype was recovered from a boy between 2 and 10 years old in good health and CMV-seronegative. The J gene is TRBJ2-7, the V gene TRBV2, with a possible D match to TRBD1 (5 bases). Sequencing was performed on PBMCs. CDR3 DNA sequence: TGTGCCAGCACTCAGGGTACCTACGAGCAGTACTTC. The encoded protein is CASTQGTYEQYF.